These T cell receptor beta chains were read from a single sample in a study of OX40 agonist ivuxolimab in advanced cancers. Sequencing used immunoSEQ multiplex PCR; TCRdb keeps in-frame clones, though not all of them. The sample holds 57,000 or so clones, approximately 91% seen once. The sample was CD4+ or CD8+ T cells sorted from blood, taken in a trial of the OX40 agonist ivuxolimab. The receptors were gathered from an adult with an advanced solid tumor such as melanoma, head and neck, liver or kidney cancer. CDR3s include the opening cysteine and the closing phenylalanine or tryptophan.

v_call	cdr3_aa
TRBV5-6	CASSFAGVHGELFF
TRBV7-9	CASSPNFGGDLTASYEQYF
TRBV5-6	CASSLALVSGTSLYEQYF
TRBV19	CASSLSGTSSYNEQFF
TRBV7-9	CASSFPTSGSSYNEQFF
TRBV5-6	CASRSARAMNTEAFF
TRBV15	CATSRGSGREQYF
TRBV2	CASSGLREGRERDTQYF
TRBV5-6	CASSLEGLQETQYF
TRBV5-6	CASSYGGKGSNQPQHF
TRBV6-5	CASSYSWDDEQYF
TRBV5-4	CASSLRDTYEQYF
TRBV5-8	CASSFGEGLAQNNEQFF
TRBV11-2	CASSPSLWGDRASIEQFF
TRBV6-5	CASSYPRDTQYF
TRBV11-2	CASSPLDYEQYF
TRBV19	CASSTAPGSYEQYF
TRBV11-2	CASSSSHYKRYTQYF
TRBV15	CATSREDVAGYNSPLHF
TRBV28	CASSDLQLGAMGNQPQHF
TRBV11-2	CASSSWDSGRAYNEQFF
TRBV6-1	CASSEIGGSPYEQYF
TRBV6-6	CASRDRSFGHYGYTF
TRBV28	CASSPRPGLNYGYTF
TRBV27	CASSLPGVEQFF
TRBV4-3	CASSQGTGGLSYEQYF
TRBV7-8	CASIVTRDSAYEQYF
TRBV7-2	CASSLDRVAMNTEAFF
TRBV4-3	CASSQAPITEAFF
TRBV27	CASSPYKSSTDTQYF
TRBV6-5	CASRTTGSSNQPQHF
TRBV25-1	CASSDVLTGGKGNTIYF
TRBV28	CASSLTLAGGEQFF
TRBV5-6	CASSLVGWETQYF
TRBV2	CASSVSGGLDTQYF
TRBV6-1	CASSDRPLTSSHEQFF